One and the same sample provided the 2 T cell receptor beta chains below, sequenced in a study of blood T cell repertoires in COVID-19. Method: immunoSEQ multiplex PCR; TCRdb's copy keeps in-frame clones and lacks some. The data show about 100,000 clones, around 87% seen once. Input material: peripheral blood. The source is a woman under 40 with acute or convalescent COVID-19.

This chain joins TRBV4-2 and TRBJ1-2; the D gene is possibly TRBD1 (5 bases). There are 15 residues in the CDR3. The V end was cut by 0 bases, the J end by 6 bases, with 14 bases between. Germline values: CDR1 LGHNA, CDR2 YNFKEQ. CDR3 protein: CASSQDLGRGDGYTF. In nucleotides, the CDR3 is TGTGCCAGCAGCCAAGATCTAGGAAGGGGCGATGGCTACACCTTC.

This clone was seen a single time. The chain has TRBV5-4 and TRBJ1-2; the match to TRBD1 covers 7 bases. The CDR3 consists of 14 residues. Trimming cost V 5 bases and J 7 bases; bases outside gene matches: 11. Looked up from germline, CDR1 is SGHNT and CDR2 is YYREEE (reference sequence). The chain's CDR3 is CASSIVGGAIGYTF. The CDR3 coding sequence is TGTGCCAGCAGTATAGTAGGGGGCGCGATTGGCTACACCTTC.